This T cell receptor beta chain was documented in a study of technical replicates of blood from a few donors. This table comes from immunoSEQ multiplex PCR, and its TCRdb copy is limited to in-frame clones, with some not included. The sample has under 85,000 clones, 95% to 97% seen once; the top ten hold roughly 0.34%. The CDR3 covers 17 residues. Germline loops: CDR1 KGHSH, CDR2 LQKENI. V gave up 0 bases and J gave up 5 bases, with 16 bases separating them. The rearrangement uses TRBV18 and TRBJ1-4; no clear D. Specimen: T cells isolated from PBMCs. This TCR was sampled from a human donor in good health. The CDR3 sequence: CASSPPRGTLENEKLFF. CDR3 DNA sequence: TGTGCCAGCTCACCACCTCGTGGTACTCTCGAAAATGAAAAACTGTTTTTT.